One and the same sample provided the 16 T cell receptor beta chains below, sequenced in a study of T cell clones after liver transplantation. The table came from immunoSEQ multiplex PCR; TCRdb's copy has only in-frame clones and leaves some out. This table holds about 33,000 clones, around 95% found once. The sample consisted of CD8+ T cells from blood, taken 12 months after liver transplant. These receptors came from a human patient who received a liver transplant. T cells may partly derive from the graft donor.

For the CDR3, the DNA is TGCGCCAGCAGCCCCGGGACTAGCCTGACCTACGAGCAGTACTTC. Its protein is CASSPGTSLTYEQYF. The chain is built from TRBV4-3 and TRBJ2-7, with 9 bases that match TRBD2. The J segment lost 2 bases and the V segment lost 4 bases, leaving 6 bases of the junction unmatched. Germline lookup yields CDR1 LGHNA and CDR2 YSLEER. The CDR3 is 15 residues long.

This clone has a single count. The chain joins TRBV27 to TRBJ2-7, with a possible D match to TRBD2 (6 bases). Trimming removed 6 bases from V and 6 bases from J, with 21 bases in between. Germline CDR1 and CDR2: MNHEY and SMNVEV (reference sequence). The CDR3 runs 15 residues. Here the CDR3 reads CASSPGGRLTSEQYF. The DNA for the CDR3 is TGTGCCAGCAGCCCCGGGGGACGGTTGACCTCCGAGCAGTACTTC.

The rearrangement uses TRBV27 and TRBJ2-7, with 10 bases identical to TRBD1. CDR1 is MNHEY, CDR2 SMNVEV, per germline (reference sequence). The V and J ends lost 6 bases and 4 bases, in that order; junction bases with no gene match: 15. The CDR3 runs 17 residues. The CDR3 loop is CASSLRWGDRGRYEQYF. The CDR3 DNA is TGTGCCAGCAGCCTAAGGTGGGGGGACAGGGGCAGGTACGAGCAGTACTTC.

The chain couples TRBV7-8 to TRBJ2-3, with D possibly being TRBD1 or TRBD2 (5 bases each). V lost 5 bases, J lost 2 bases, and 14 bases lay in between. The CDR3 has 15 amino acids. Looked up from germline, CDR1 is SGHVS and CDR2 is FQNEAQ. The CDR3 protein is CASSRGAGLTDTQYF. CDR3 sequence (DNA): TGTGCCAGCAGCCGAGGGGCTGGGCTCACAGATACGCAGTATTTT.

V usage is TRBV27 and J usage is TRBJ2-3, with TRBD1 identical over 10 bases. The junction had 6 bases not matched to a gene; V was cut back by 6 bases and J by 6 bases. CDR3 length: 14 residues. Germline V gene lookup returns CDR1 MNHEY and CDR2 SMNVEV (reference sequence). For the CDR3, the DNA is TGTGCCAGCAGACCGGACAGGGGGACCGATACGCAGTATTTT. Protein product: CASRPDRGTDTQYF.

The chain joins TRBV13 to TRBJ1-4; D unclear. The germline V gene encodes CDR1 PRHDT and CDR2 FYEKMQ (reference sequence). The V gene lost 1 base and the J gene lost 6 bases, with 0 bases spanning the gap. This CDR3 is built from 11 residues. Written as DNA, the CDR3 is TGTGCCAGCAGCTTAGATGAAAAACTGTTTTTT. Translation gives CASSLDEKLFF.

The V gene is TRBV6-5, the J gene TRBJ1-1, with D perhaps matching TRBD1 (6 bases). This CDR3 contains 13 residues. Germline V lookup: CDR1 MNHEY, CDR2 SVGAGI. V was shortened by 7 bases and J by 1 base, with 10 bases between the two germline ends. CDR3: CASNWGQNTEAFF. Written as DNA, the CDR3 is TGTGCCAGCAATTGGGGGCAGAACACTGAAGCTTTCTTT.

The count of this clone is one. The V and J genes are TRBV2 and TRBJ2-7; 9 bases align to TRBD1. This CDR3 is 13 amino acids long. Germline values: CDR1 SNHLY, CDR2 FYNNEI. With V trimmed by 5 bases and J by 7 bases, 6 bases remained unmatched. The CDR3 is CASSSGQGSEQYF. CDR3 nucleotides: TGTGCCAGCAGTTCGGGACAGGGATCGGAGCAGTACTTC.

The V call is TRBV13, the J call TRBJ2-5; 7 nucleotides line up with TRBD2. The CDR3 runs 14 residues. The ends lost 4 bases at V and 2 bases at J; junction bases unmatched: 4. Looked up from germline, CDR1 is PRHDT and CDR2 is FYEKMQ (reference sequence). CDR3 sequence: CASSSGLVQETQYF. The CDR3 nucleotides are TGTGCCAGCAGCTCCGGACTAGTTCAAGAGACCCAGTACTTC.

V and J are TRBV2 and TRBJ2-1, with TRBD1 matching over 12 bases. The J segment lost 4 bases and the V segment lost 9 bases, leaving 7 bases of the junction unmatched. CDR1 and CDR2 (germline): SNHLY, FYNNEI. The CDR3 is made up of 15 amino acids. CDR3 in amino acids: CARGTGGVSYNEQFF. The CDR3 DNA follows: TGTGCCAGGGGGACAGGGGGCGTGAGTTACAATGAGCAGTTCTTC.

The gene calls are TRBV27 and TRBJ2-7; unclear D gene. The V gene's germline CDR1 is MNHEY and CDR2 SMNVEV (reference sequence). V was trimmed by 2 bases and J by 4 bases, leaving 9 bases between them. This CDR3 contains 13 residues. The CDR3 here is CASSLNVEYEQYF. CDR3 bases: TGTGCCAGCAGTTTAAATGTCGAGTACGAGCAGTACTTC.

The chain has TRBV4-1 and TRBJ2-2, with D uncertain. The germline V gene encodes CDR1 MGHRA and CDR2 YSYEKL. The CDR3 totals 17 residues. V was shortened by 1 base and J by 0 bases, with 12 bases between the two germline ends. The CDR3 loop is CASSQVKGMTNTGELFF. In DNA form, the CDR3 reads TGCGCCAGCAGCCAAGTAAAAGGGATGACGAACACCGGGGAGCTGTTTTTT.

The CDR3 protein is CASSFPGLGRNEQFF. In DNA form, the CDR3 reads TGTGCCAGCAGTTTCCCGGGACTAGGGCGCAATGAGCAGTTCTTC. V is TRBV28 and J is TRBJ2-1; 8 bases are a match to TRBD2. CDR1 and CDR2 (germline): MDHEN, SYDVKM. J was trimmed by 6 bases and V by 3 bases; bases with no gene match: 7. CDR3 length equals 15 residues.

A single count supports this clone. The rearrangement joins TRBV27 to TRBJ1-4; D is undetermined. The V gene's germline CDR1 is MNHEY and CDR2 SMNVEV (reference sequence). The CDR3 spans 13 residues. V lost 3 bases and J 8 bases, leaving 10 bases between the germline ends. This CDR3 reads CASSLGSEEKLFF. The DNA of the CDR3 is TGTGCCAGCAGTTTGGGGTCAGAGGAAAAACTGTTTTTT.

CDR3 coding DNA: TGTGCCAGCAGCTCGGGACTAGCGGGAGTGGGCGGTACGCAGTATTTT. As protein: CASSSGLAGVGGTQYF. The chain joins TRBV11-3 to TRBJ2-3, with TRBD2 identical over 14 bases. Germline lookup yields CDR1 SGHNT and CDR2 YENEEA. The CDR3 totals 16 residues. Trimming removed 4 bases from V and 8 bases from J; junction bases left unmatched: 8.

This clone was found once. This chain links TRBV27 with TRBJ1-5; possibly TRBD1 for D (5 bases). This CDR3 has 14 amino acids. Per the germline V gene, CDR1 is MNHEY and CDR2 is SMNVEV (reference sequence). Deletions cut 3 bases from V and 8 bases from J, with 14 bases between. This CDR3 reads CASSFGQGLEPQHF. CDR3 nucleotide sequence: TGTGCCAGCAGTTTTGGGCAGGGTTTGGAGCCCCAGCATTTT.